Presented here are 27 T cell receptor beta chains from one specimen sequenced in a study of neurological immune-mediated disorders. Time point indicated: longitudinal time-point 2. Each CDR3 protein is one row after TCRdb ran MiXCR on the 5' RACE reads. The table lists tens of thousands of distinct CDR3 sequences, about 5.6% of them singletons, with roughly 7.9% in the top ten. The sample was PBMCs. The receptors were sampled from a woman in her sixties or seventies with multiple sclerosis.

This clonotype was counted many times. The J gene is TRBJ2-3, the V gene TRBV7-9; D is uncertain. Trimming left V 1 base short and J 2 bases short, with 7 bases between. The CDR3 has 14 residues. Germline values: CDR1 SEHNR, CDR2 FQNEAQ (reference sequence). The CDR3 loop is CASSLDQLTDTQYF. For the CDR3, the DNA is TGTGCCAGCAGCTTAGACCAGCTCACAGATACGCAGTATTTT.

At least ten counts were recorded for this clonotype. The gene calls are TRBV5-1 and TRBJ2-2, with 7 bases identical to TRBD1. V lost 0 bases to trimming and J lost 4 bases; unmatched junction nucleotides: 3. From germline, CDR1 is SGHRS and CDR2 YFSETQ. The CDR3 spans 15 residues. The CDR3 nucleotides are TGCGCCAGCAGCTTGGATAACAGGGGCACCGGGGAGCTGTTTTTT. Translation gives CASSLDNRGTGELFF.

At least ten counts were recorded for this clonotype. The V gene is TRBV20-1, the J gene TRBJ2-7, with D perhaps TRBD1 (7 bases). Trimming left V 3 bases short and J 7 bases short, with 16 bases between. CDR3 length equals 13 residues. CDR1 and CDR2 from the germline V gene are DFQATT and SNEGSKA (reference sequence). CDR3 sequence: CSARTGRAGEQYF. CDR3 coding DNA: TGCAGTGCTAGGACAGGGCGCGCGGGAGAGCAGTACTTC.

In this sample, this clonotype turned up many times. V is TRBV2 and J is TRBJ1-5; no clear D gene. Between the trimmed V and J ends, which lost 6 bases and 0 bases, there was a span of 12 bases. The CDR3 length is 15 residues. CDR1 and CDR2 (germline): SNHLY, FYNNEI. Here the CDR3 reads CASRRAGYSNQPQHF. The CDR3, as DNA: TGTGCCAGCAGGAGGGCAGGCTATAGCAATCAGCCCCAGCATTTT.

In its sample, this clonotype was seen many times. This sequence joins TRBV3-1 and TRBJ1-2; possibly TRBD1 for D (6 bases). This CDR3 comprises 15 residues. The V gene lost 2 bases and the J gene lost 4 bases, with 14 bases spanning the gap. Germline CDR1 reads LGHDT; CDR2 reads YNNKEL (reference sequence). CDR3: CASSQSAGGFYGYTF. In DNA, the CDR3 is TGTGCCAGCAGCCAATCGGCCGGGGGCTTCTATGGCTACACCTTC.

This clonotype was seen at least ten times. The rearrangement uses TRBV4-1 and TRBJ1-1; tentative D call: TRBD1 (5 bases). V was pared by 3 bases and J by 1 base, with 12 bases between. This CDR3 is built from 15 residues. Germline V lookup: CDR1 MGHRA, CDR2 YSYEKL. The CDR3 bases are TGCGCCAGCAGCCAGATCCAGGGAGGGAACACTGAAGCTTTCTTT. Its protein is CASSQIQGGNTEAFF.

In its sample, this clonotype was seen many times. J is TRBJ1-5 and V is TRBV12-3 or TRBV12-4; D is perhaps TRBD1 (6 bases). CDR3 length: 16 residues. Trimming removed 3 bases from V and 2 bases from J, with 14 bases in between. Written as DNA, the CDR3 is TGTGCCAGCAGTTTCGGGGGGGCGCAGGGCAATCAGCCCCAGCATTTT. This encodes CASSFGGAQGNQPQHF.

At least ten counts were recorded for this clonotype. The V gene is TRBV20-1, the J gene TRBJ1-6; TRBD1 matches 9 bases. Germline V lookup: CDR1 DFQATT, CDR2 SNEGSKA (reference sequence). The CDR3 runs 15 residues. V dropped 5 bases and J dropped 8; count of bases not matched to a gene: 10. The CDR3 reads CSAQTGGGVDSPLHF. The DNA for the CDR3 is TGCAGTGCTCAGACAGGGGGTGGTGTGGATTCACCCCTCCACTTT.

This clonotype has only a few counts. The V gene is TRBV24-1, the J gene TRBJ2-1, with 14 bases aligning to TRBD2. V dropped 5 bases and J dropped 7; count of bases not matched to a gene: 3. The CDR3 sequence is 15 residues long. Germline CDR1 is KGHDR and CDR2 is SFDVKD. CDR3 region: CATSATSGGVNEQFF. The CDR3 nucleotides read TGTGCCACCAGTGCGACTAGCGGGGGGGTAAATGAGCAGTTCTTC.

This clonotype came up many times. This chain joins TRBV7-9 and TRBJ2-3, with a possible D match to TRBD2 (5 bases). CDR3 length: 16 residues. With 1 base removed from V and 0 bases from J, the gap between germline ends came to 11 bases. The V gene's germline CDR1 is SEHNR and CDR2 FQNEAQ (reference sequence). CDR3 sequence reads: CASSLEGRTSTDTQYF. The CDR3 nucleotides are TGTGCCAGCAGCTTAGAAGGCAGGACTAGCACAGATACGCAGTATTTT.

This clonotype was seen many times. The J gene is TRBJ2-1, the V gene TRBV11-2; TRBD2 is a possible D gene (6 bases). Germline V gene data show CDR1 as SGHAT and CDR2 as FQNNGV. V lost 3 bases to trimming and J lost 4 bases, with 19 bases between them. The CDR3 is made up of 17 amino acids. CDR3 nucleotides: TGTGCCAGCAGCTTCCTCCCCTCTGTGGGACTTTACAATGAGCAGTTCTTC. Translated: CASSFLPSVGLYNEQFF.

This clonotype showed up many times. The V call is TRBV9, the J call TRBJ1-6, with TRBD1 as a possible D gene (6 bases). Trimming stripped 7 bases from V and 3 bases from J, with 8 bases between. The germline V gene encodes CDR1 SGDLS and CDR2 YYNGEE. This CDR3 is 13 amino acids long. The CDR3 loop is CASRQDYNSPLHF. In DNA, the CDR3 is TGTGCCAGCCGACAGGACTATAATTCACCCCTCCACTTT.

For this clonotype: A read error may be the cause here, since a much bigger clone is one base away. The J gene is TRBJ1-2, the V gene TRBV12-3 or TRBV12-4; no clear D gene. The CDR3 totals 12 residues. Written as DNA, the CDR3 is TGTGCCAGCTCAGGAACTAACTATTGCTACACCTTC. It encodes CASSGTNYCYTF.

Ten or more counts support this clonotype. The rearrangement links TRBV24-1 to TRBJ2-2, with 9 bases aligning to TRBD1. The J segment lost 2 bases and the V segment lost 1 base, leaving 4 bases of the junction unmatched. The V gene's germline CDR1 is KGHDR and CDR2 SFDVKD. CDR3 length: 17 amino acids. The CDR3 loop is CATSDLNRGPNTGELFF. The CDR3 DNA reads TGTGCCACCAGTGATTTAAACAGGGGGCCCAACACCGGGGAGCTGTTTTTT.

This clonotype was seen at least ten times. The chain links TRBV6-2 or TRBV6-3 to TRBJ2-2, with 14 bases that match TRBD2. Germline V CDR1 and CDR2: MNHEY, SVGEGT. J gave up 7 bases and V 8 bases, and 9 bases lay outside the gene matches. This CDR3 region has 16 residues. CDR3 amino acids: CASGETSGGANGELFF. The DNA for the CDR3 is TGTGCCAGCGGGGAGACTAGCGGGGGGGCCAACGGGGAGCTGTTTTTT.

This clonotype was seen many times. The CDR3: CASSPGTENSPLHF. The CDR3 DNA follows: TGTGCCAGCAGCCCTGGGACAGAAAATTCACCCCTCCACTTT. The J gene is TRBJ1-6, the V gene TRBV5-5; 7 bases are a match to TRBD1. Germline trimming cut 4 bases from V and 7 bases from J; bases unmatched to any gene: 5. Germline CDR1 and CDR2: SGHKS and YYEKEE (reference sequence). CDR3 length: 14 residues. Full variable domain (remainder filled in from reference TRBV5-5 and TRBJ1-6): DAGVTQSPTHLIKTRGQQVTLRCSPISGHKSVSWYQQVLGQGPQFIFQYYEKEERGRGNFPDRFSARQFPNYSSELNVNALLLGDSALYLCASSPGTENSPLHFGNGTRLTVT.

V is TRBV7-8 and J is TRBJ2-7; D gene ambiguous. Germline V gene data show CDR1 as SGHVS and CDR2 as FQNEAQ. Between the trimmed V and J ends, which lost 5 bases and 2 bases, there was a span of 10 bases. This CDR3 is 13 amino acids long. The CDR3 spells CASSRAVTYEQYF. CDR3 DNA sequence: TGTGCCAGCAGCCGCGCAGTGACCTACGAGCAGTACTTC.

For this clonotype: A much larger clone lies one base from this, so it may be a read error. The chain uses TRBV28 and TRBJ2-7; D is ambiguous. This CDR3 spans 13 amino acids. V gave up 7 bases and J gave up 0 bases, with 10 bases separating them. Germline assignment: CDR1 MDHEN and CDR2 SYDVKM. As DNA, the CDR3 is TGTGCCAGCACCCTGGCAGACTCCTACGAGCAGTACTTC. As protein: CASTLADSYEQYF.

This clonotype was found many times. This chain uses TRBV6-4 with TRBJ1-2; D uncertain. V gave up 2 bases and J gave up 5 bases, with 6 bases separating them. The CDR3 extends over 12 amino acids. Germline values: CDR1 MRHNA, CDR2 SNTAGT. The CDR3 reads CASSDRGYGYTF. The CDR3 DNA is TGTGCCAGCAGTGACCGTGGGTATGGCTACACCTTC.

There are many counts of this clonotype. J is TRBJ1-2 and V is TRBV28; 11 positions agree with TRBD1. This CDR3 comprises 14 residues. In germline, CDR1 is MDHEN, CDR2 SYDVKM. V gave up 4 bases and J gave up 14 bases; unmatched junction bases: 12. The CDR3 is CASSSMDRGRRKTF. The CDR3 DNA is TGTGCCAGCAGTTCAATGGACAGGGGGCGCCGGAAAACCTTC.

The J gene is TRBJ2-1, the V gene TRBV29-1; no clear D gene. CDR1 and CDR2 (germline): SQVTM, ANQGSEA. Trimming removed 5 bases from V and 0 bases from J, with 11 bases in between. The CDR3 contains 14 residues. CDR3 sequence: CSVPSWDSYNEQFF. The CDR3 DNA follows: TGCAGCGTTCCTAGTTGGGACTCCTACAATGAGCAGTTCTTC.

This clonotype has at least ten counts. The chain combines TRBV12-3 or TRBV12-4 with TRBJ2-3, with 8 bases identical to TRBD1. With V trimmed by 6 bases and J by 7 bases, 6 bases remained unmatched. CDR3 size: 13 residues. The CDR3 reads CASRTTGVHTQYF. CDR3 nucleotides: TGTGCCAGCAGGACGACAGGGGTGCATACGCAGTATTTT.

This clonotype occurred many times. The chain is built from TRBV5-1 and TRBJ2-3; D gene unclear. The CDR3 is 16 residues long. CDR1 and CDR2 (germline): SGHRS, YFSETQ. V lost 3 bases to trimming and J lost 0 bases, with 14 bases between them. The CDR3 DNA follows: TGCGCCAGCAGCTCCTTGACTCAACTCAGCACAGATACGCAGTATTTT. Its translation is CASSSLTQLSTDTQYF.

This clonotype was seen at least ten times. The genes are TRBV12-3 or TRBV12-4 and TRBJ2-7; D is undetermined. This CDR3 contains 14 residues. The V gene lost 8 bases and the J gene lost 2 bases, with 16 bases spanning the gap. The CDR3 bases are TGTGCCAGCCGATCCGAGAACATAGCCTACGAGCAGTACTTC. Translation gives CASRSENIAYEQYF.

In this sample, this clonotype turned up many times. The rearrangement uses TRBV6-6 and TRBJ1-5; D possibly corresponds to TRBD1 (5 bases). The CDR3 totals 13 residues. Trimming pared 8 bases from V and 2 bases from J, leaving 10 bases between. Germline V gene lookup returns CDR1 MNHNY and CDR2 SVGAGI (reference sequence). The CDR3 DNA is TGTGCCAGCGGGGGTATGGGCAATCAGCCCCAGCATTTT. It codes for CASGGMGNQPQHF.

This clonotype was counted many times. This chain joins TRBV7-2 and TRBJ2-2, with no clear D. The V gene lost 5 bases and the J gene lost 1 base, with 8 bases spanning the gap. CDR1 SGHTA and CDR2 FQGNSA come from the germline V gene. The CDR3 is 14 amino acids. The CDR3 coding sequence is TGTGCCAGCAGCCAGAACAAGAACACCGGGGAGCTGTTTTTT. Amino acids: CASSQNKNTGELFF.

The chain carries TRBV28 and TRBJ1-1, with 7 bases aligning to TRBD1. There are 15 residues in the CDR3. The germline CDR1 and CDR2 sequences are MDHEN and SYDVKM. After removal of 5 bases from V and 6 bases from J, the junction contained 12 bases not matched to a gene. As DNA, the CDR3 is TGTGCCAGCAGTCCCCGACAGGGTAGAATTTCTGAAGCTTTCTTT. This translates into CASSPRQGRISEAFF.